This TCR beta chain was sequenced in a study of technical replicates of blood from a handful of donors. V trimming: 0 bases; J trimming: 2 bases; junction bases outside the gene matches: 0. CDR1 is MNHEY and CDR2 is SVGAGI in the germline V gene. The CDR3 is 14 amino acids. Profiling relied on immunoSEQ multiplex PCR, and the TCRdb table lists in-frame clones only, not all of them. Of 55,000 to 80,000 clones in the sample, 85% to 95% were seen once. The sequence was collected from a human donor in good health. The source material was T cells isolated from PBMCs. The chain has TRBV6-5 and TRBJ1-2, with TRBD1 identical over 7 bases. The CDR3, as DNA: TGTGCCAGCAGTTACTCGACAGGGAACTATGGCTACACCTTC. Translated, it gives CASSYSTGNYGYTF.